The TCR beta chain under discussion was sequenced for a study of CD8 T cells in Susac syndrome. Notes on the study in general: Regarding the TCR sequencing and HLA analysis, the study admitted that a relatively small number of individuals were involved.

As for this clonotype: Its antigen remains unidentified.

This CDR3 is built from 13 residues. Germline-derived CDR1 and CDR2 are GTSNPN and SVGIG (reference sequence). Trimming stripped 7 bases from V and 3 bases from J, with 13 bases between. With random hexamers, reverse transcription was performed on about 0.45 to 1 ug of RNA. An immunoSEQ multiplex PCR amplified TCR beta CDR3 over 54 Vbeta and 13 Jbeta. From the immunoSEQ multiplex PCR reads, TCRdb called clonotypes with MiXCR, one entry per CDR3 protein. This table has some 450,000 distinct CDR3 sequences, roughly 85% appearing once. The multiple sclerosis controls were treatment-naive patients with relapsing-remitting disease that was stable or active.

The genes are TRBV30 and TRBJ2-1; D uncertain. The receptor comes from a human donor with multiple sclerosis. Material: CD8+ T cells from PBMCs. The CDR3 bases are TGTGCCTCTACGAGGACCGACTACAATGAGCAGTTCTTC. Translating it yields CASTRTDYNEQFF.